This section outlines one T cell receptor (beta chain) sequence together with its context. Germline V gene lookup returns CDR1 GTSNPN and CDR2 SVGIG (reference sequence). Trimming removed 1 base from V and 3 bases from J; junction bases left unmatched: 6. The CDR3 totals 14 residues. This entry is derived from a study of blood T cell repertoires in COVID-19. In the study overall: Material from acute and convalescent COVID-19 was sourced from the United States, Italy and Spain.

Sequencing used immunoSEQ multiplex PCR; TCRdb keeps in-frame clones, though not all of them. The profile shows some 190,000 clones, approximately 91% of them singletons. The V gene is TRBV30, the J gene TRBJ2-7; 7 nucleotides agree with TRBD1. This receptor was taken from a man between 18 and 29 years old with active or convalescent COVID-19. Material: peripheral blood. Here the CDR3 reads CAWSGGQLVYEQYF. The CDR3 bases are TGTGCCTGGAGTGGGGGACAGCTAGTCTACGAGCAGTACTTC. Drawing the rest from reference TRBV30 and TRBJ2-7, the complete variable domain is SQTIHQWPATLVQPVGSPLSLECTVEGTSNPNLYWYRQAAGRGLQLLFYSVGIGQISSEVPQNLSASRPQDRQFILSSKKLLLSDSGFYLCAWSGGQLVYEQYFGPGTRLTVT.